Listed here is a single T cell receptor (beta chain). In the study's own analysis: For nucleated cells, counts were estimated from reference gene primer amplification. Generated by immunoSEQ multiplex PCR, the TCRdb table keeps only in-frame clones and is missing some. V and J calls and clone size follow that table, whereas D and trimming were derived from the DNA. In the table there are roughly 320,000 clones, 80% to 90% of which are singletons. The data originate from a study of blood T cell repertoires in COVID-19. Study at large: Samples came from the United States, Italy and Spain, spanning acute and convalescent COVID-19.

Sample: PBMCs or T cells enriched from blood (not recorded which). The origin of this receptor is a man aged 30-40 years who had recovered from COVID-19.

CDR3 protein: CASSLDREAGELFF. The CDR3 nucleotides are TGCGCCAGCAGCTTAGACAGGGAGGCCGGGGAGCTGTTTTTT. The chain uses TRBV5-1 and TRBJ2-2, with D possibly matching TRBD1 (7 bases). Trimming removed 2 bases at V and 6 bases at J, with 11 bases between. The CDR3 consists of 14 residues. Germline V gene data show CDR1 as SGHRS and CDR2 as YFSETQ.